This paragraph reports one TCR beta chain. TCRdb processed the PCR reads anew with MiXCR; each CDR3 protein has one entry. This table holds approximately 90,000 distinct CDR3 sequences, approximately 49% found once. This CDR3 spans 15 amino acids. V dropped 1 base and J dropped 2; count of bases not matched to a gene: 3. The germline gives CDR1 SGHTA, CDR2 FQGNSA. This record belongs to a study of CDR3 diversity in severe acne. Sample: blood. This receptor was obtained from a male donor with severe acne vulgaris. The chain links TRBV7-2 to TRBJ2-7; 9 nucleotides align to TRBD2. The CDR3 sequence: CASSLGGGRAYEQYF. CDR3 DNA sequence: TGTGCCAGCAGCTTAGGTGGCGGGAGGGCCTACGAGCAGTACTTC. Combining the CDR3 with reference TRBV7-2 and TRBJ2-7 gives the whole variable domain GAGVSQSPSNKVTEKGKDVELRCDPISGHTALYWYRQSLGQGLEFLIYFQGNSAPDKSGLPSDRFSAERTGGSVSTLTIQRTQQEDSAVYLCASSLGGGRAYEQYFGPGTRLTVT.